The 5 T cell receptor beta chains below were found in one sample sequenced in a study of T cells after posttransplantation cyclophosphamide. Sequencing was performed with immunoSEQ multiplex PCR; in TCRdb, only in-frame clones are kept and a portion is missing. The top ten hold roughly 8.1% of the sample, which has approximately 40,000 clones, roughly 78% seen once. Busulfan-fludarabine conditioning, marrow transplant, and cyclophosphamide on days +3 and +4 were administered. The starting material was CD4+ T cells sorted from blood, obtained roughly 2,000 days after a stem cell transplant with posttransplant cyclophosphamide. The receptors were sampled from a female patient in her thirties or forties who received an allogeneic stem cell transplant from a related donor, was CMV-positive, and had no GVHD. Some of the T cells may derive from the graft donor.

This chain links TRBV5-1 with TRBJ1-3; the D is unclear. CDR1 SGHRS and CDR2 YFSETQ come from the germline V gene. The CDR3 covers 15 residues. Between the trimmed V and J ends, which lost 0 bases and 4 bases, there was a span of 11 bases. CDR3 loop: CASSLVGRLGNTIYF. CDR3 bases: TGCGCCAGCAGCTTGGTTGGCAGGTTAGGAAACACCATATATTTT.

V gene TRBV19 combines with J gene TRBJ2-4; no definite D call. Per the germline V gene, CDR1 is LNHDA and CDR2 is SQIVND (reference sequence). This CDR3 has 12 residues. The ends were cut back, 4 bases at V and 7 bases at J, with 8 bases in the middle. The CDR3 sequence: CASSNQMNIQYF. The DNA for the CDR3 is TGTGCCAGTAGTAATCAGATGAACATTCAGTACTTC.

This clone was seen a single time. The V and J genes are TRBV11-2 and TRBJ2-5; D not certain. The V end lost 3 bases, the J end lost 5 bases, and 16 bases lay between the germline ends. Germline V gene data show CDR1 as SGHAT and CDR2 as FQNNGV. This CDR3 is 15 amino acids long. Here the CDR3 reads CASSFQPLKAETQYF. In DNA, the CDR3 is TGTGCCAGCAGCTTCCAACCACTGAAAGCGGAGACCCAGTACTTC.

The V and J genes are TRBV7-3 and TRBJ1-2; 7 nucleotides match TRBD1. This CDR3 contains 14 residues. CDR1 is SGHTA, CDR2 FQGTGA, per germline. V dropped 0 bases and J dropped 7; count of bases not matched to a gene: 5. The DNA for the CDR3 is TGTGCCAGCAGCTTAACAGGGGGCGCCGCTGGCTACACCTTC. Protein product: CASSLTGGAAGYTF. The variable domain in full, with the rest retrieved from reference TRBV7-3 and TRBJ1-2, is GAGVSQTPSNKVTEKGKYVELRCDPISGHTALYWYRQSLGQGPEFLIYFQGTGAADDSGLPNDRFFAVRPEGSVSTLKIQRTERGDSAVYLCASSLTGGAAGYTFGSGTRLTVV.

The rearrangement uses TRBV4-2 and TRBJ2-1; 8 bases match TRBD2. The CDR3 has 16 amino acids. Germline CDR1 and CDR2: LGHNA and YNFKEQ. The V and J ends lost 0 bases and 8 bases, in that order; junction bases with no gene match: 9. The chain's CDR3 is CASSQEPAGGGYEQFF. Here the CDR3 DNA reads TGTGCCAGCAGCCAAGAACCCGCGGGGGGCGGTTATGAGCAGTTCTTC.